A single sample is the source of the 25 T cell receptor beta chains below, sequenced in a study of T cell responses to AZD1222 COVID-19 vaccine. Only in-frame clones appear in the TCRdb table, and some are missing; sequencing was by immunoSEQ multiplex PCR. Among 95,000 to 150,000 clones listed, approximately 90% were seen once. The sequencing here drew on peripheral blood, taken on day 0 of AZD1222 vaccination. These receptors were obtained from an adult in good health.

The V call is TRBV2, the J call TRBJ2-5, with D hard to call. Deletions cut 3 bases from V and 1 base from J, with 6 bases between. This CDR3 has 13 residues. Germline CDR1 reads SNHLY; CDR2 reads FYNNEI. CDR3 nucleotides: TGTGCCAGCAGTGATTTCAGCCAAGAGACCCAGTACTTC. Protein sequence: CASSDFSQETQYF. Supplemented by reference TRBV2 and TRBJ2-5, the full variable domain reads EPEVTQTPSHQVTQMGQEVILRCVPISNHLYFYWYRQILGQKVEFLVSFYNNEISEKSEIFDDQFSVERPDGSNFTLKIRSTKLEDSAMYFCASSDFSQETQYFGPGTRLLVL.

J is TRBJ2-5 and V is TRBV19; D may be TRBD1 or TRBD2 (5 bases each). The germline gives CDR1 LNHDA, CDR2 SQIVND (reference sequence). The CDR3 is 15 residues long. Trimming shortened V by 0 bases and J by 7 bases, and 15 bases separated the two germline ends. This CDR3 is CASSIDYGAGGTQYF. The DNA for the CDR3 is TGTGCCAGTAGTATAGACTACGGGGCCGGAGGGACCCAGTACTTC. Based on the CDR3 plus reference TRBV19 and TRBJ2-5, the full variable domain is DGGITQSPKYLFRKEGQNVTLSCEQNLNHDAMYWYRQDPGQGLRLIYYSQIVNDFQKGDIAEGYSVSREKKESFPLTVTSAQKNPTAFYLCASSIDYGAGGTQYFGPGTRLLVL.

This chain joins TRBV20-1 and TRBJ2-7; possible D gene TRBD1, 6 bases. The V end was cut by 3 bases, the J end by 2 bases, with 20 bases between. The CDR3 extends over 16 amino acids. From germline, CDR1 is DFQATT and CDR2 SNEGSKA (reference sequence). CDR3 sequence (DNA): TGCAGTGCTAGTGCACCCGGGACACCGGGCACCTACGAGCAGTACTTC. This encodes CSASAPGTPGTYEQYF.

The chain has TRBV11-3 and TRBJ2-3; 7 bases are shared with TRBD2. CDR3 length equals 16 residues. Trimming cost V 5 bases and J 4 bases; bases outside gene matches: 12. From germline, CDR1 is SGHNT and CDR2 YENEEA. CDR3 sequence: CASSLRVRGGADTQYF. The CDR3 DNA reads TGTGCCAGCAGCCTCAGAGTTCGGGGAGGGGCAGATACGCAGTATTTT.

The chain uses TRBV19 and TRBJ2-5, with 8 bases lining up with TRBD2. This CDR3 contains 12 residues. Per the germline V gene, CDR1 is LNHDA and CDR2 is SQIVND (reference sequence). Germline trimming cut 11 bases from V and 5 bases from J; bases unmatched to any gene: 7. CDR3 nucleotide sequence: TGTGCCTGCCGGGGGGGAGGGGAGACCCAGTACTTC. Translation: CACRGGGETQYF.

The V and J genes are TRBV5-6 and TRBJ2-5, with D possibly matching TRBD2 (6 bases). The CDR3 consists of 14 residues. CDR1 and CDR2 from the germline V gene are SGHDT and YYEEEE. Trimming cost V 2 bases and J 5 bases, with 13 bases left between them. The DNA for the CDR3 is TGTGCCAGCAGCTTCAGACTAGTTTCCGAGACCCAGTACTTC. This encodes CASSFRLVSETQYF.

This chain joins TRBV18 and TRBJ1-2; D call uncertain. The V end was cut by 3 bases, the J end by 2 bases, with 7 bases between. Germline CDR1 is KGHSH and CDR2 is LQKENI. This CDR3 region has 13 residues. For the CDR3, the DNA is TGTGCCAGCTCACCGGACGAGAACTATGGCTACACCTTC. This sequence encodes CASSPDENYGYTF.

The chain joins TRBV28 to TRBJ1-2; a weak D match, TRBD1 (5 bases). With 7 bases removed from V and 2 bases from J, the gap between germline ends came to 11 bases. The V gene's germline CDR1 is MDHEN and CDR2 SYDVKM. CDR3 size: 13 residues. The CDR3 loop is CASTLGGNYGYTF. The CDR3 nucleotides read TGTGCCAGCACCCTCGGGGGGAACTATGGCTACACCTTC.

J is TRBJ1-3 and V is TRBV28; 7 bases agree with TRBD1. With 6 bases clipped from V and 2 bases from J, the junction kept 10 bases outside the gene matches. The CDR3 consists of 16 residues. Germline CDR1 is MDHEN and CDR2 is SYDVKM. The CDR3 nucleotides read TGTGCCAGCAGCTCACCAGGACAGGACGCTGGAAACACCATATATTTT. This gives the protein CASSSPGQDAGNTIYF.

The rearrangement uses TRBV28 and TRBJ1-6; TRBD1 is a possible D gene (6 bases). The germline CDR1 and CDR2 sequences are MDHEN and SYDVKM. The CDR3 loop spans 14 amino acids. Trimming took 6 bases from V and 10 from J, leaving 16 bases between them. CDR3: CASSLGQLRSPLHF. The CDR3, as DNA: TGTGCCAGCAGCCTTGGACAGCTTCGGTCACCCCTCCACTTT. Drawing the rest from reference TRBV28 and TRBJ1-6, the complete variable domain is DVKVTQSSRYLVKRTGEKVFLECVQDMDHENMFWYRQDPGLGLRLIYFSYDVKMKEKGDIPEGYSVSREKKERFSLILESASTNQTSMYLCASSLGQLRSPLHFGNGTRLTVT.

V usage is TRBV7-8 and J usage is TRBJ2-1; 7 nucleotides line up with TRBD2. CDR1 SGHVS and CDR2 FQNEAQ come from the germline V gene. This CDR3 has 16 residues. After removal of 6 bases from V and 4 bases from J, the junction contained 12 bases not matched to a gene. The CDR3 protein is CASSVGGDFRYNEQFF. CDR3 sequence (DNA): TGTGCCAGCAGTGTGGGGGGGGACTTCCGTTACAATGAGCAGTTCTTC.

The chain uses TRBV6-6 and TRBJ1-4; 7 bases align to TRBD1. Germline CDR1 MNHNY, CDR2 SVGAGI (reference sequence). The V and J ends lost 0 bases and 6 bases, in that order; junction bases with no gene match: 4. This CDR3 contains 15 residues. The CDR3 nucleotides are TGTGCCAGCAGTTACTCCAGGGGGGTGGATGAAAAACTGTTTTTT. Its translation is CASSYSRGVDEKLFF.

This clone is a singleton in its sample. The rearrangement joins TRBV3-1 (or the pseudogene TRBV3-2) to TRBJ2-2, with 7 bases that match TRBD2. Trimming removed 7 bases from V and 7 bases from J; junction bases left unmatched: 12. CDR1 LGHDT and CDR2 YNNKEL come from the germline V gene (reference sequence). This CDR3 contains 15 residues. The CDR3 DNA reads TGTGCCAGCATCTCCCATTCTGGCGGGGGCGGGGAGCTGTTTTTT. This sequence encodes CASISHSGGGGELFF.

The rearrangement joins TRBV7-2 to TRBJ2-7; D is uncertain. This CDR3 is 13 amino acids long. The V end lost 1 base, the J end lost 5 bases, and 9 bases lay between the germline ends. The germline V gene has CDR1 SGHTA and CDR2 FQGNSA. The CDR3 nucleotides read TGTGCCAGCAGCTTAGTGGGTAGGGACGAGCAGTACTTC. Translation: CASSLVGRDEQYF.

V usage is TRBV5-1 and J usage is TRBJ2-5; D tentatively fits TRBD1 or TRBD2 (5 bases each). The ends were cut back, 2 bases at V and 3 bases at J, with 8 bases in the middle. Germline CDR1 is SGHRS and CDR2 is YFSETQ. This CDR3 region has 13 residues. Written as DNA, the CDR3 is TGCGCCAGCAGCTTCGGGGCAGAAGAGACCCAGTACTTC. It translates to CASSFGAEETQYF.

In nucleotides, the CDR3 is TGTGCCAGCAGCCAAGGAGCGACAGGGCTCTCTCTGAGCTACACCTTC. This codes for CASSQGATGLSLSYTF. The rearrangement joins TRBV3-1 (or the pseudogene TRBV3-2) to TRBJ1-2, with 7 bases identical to TRBD1. Germline values: CDR1 LGHDT, CDR2 YNNKEL (reference sequence). The CDR3 has 16 residues. With 1 base clipped from V and 9 bases from J, the junction kept 14 bases outside the gene matches.

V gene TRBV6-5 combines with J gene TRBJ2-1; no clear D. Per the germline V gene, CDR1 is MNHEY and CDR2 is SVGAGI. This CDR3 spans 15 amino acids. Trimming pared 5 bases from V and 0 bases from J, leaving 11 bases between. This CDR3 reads CASSIEKSSYNEQFF. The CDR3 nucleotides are TGTGCCAGCAGTATTGAAAAAAGCTCCTACAATGAGCAGTTCTTC.

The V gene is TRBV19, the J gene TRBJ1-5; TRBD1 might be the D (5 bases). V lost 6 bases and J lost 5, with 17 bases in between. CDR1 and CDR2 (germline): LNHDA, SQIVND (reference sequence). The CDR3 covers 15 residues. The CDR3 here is CASSPAPGFDQPQHF. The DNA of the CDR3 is TGTGCCAGTAGCCCGGCCCCAGGGTTTGATCAGCCCCAGCATTTT.

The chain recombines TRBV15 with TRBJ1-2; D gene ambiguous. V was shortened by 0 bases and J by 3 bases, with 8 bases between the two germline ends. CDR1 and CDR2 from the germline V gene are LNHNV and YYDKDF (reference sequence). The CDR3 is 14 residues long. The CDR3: CATSRDMGDYGYTF. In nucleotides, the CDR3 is TGTGCCACCAGCAGAGATATGGGAGACTATGGCTACACCTTC.

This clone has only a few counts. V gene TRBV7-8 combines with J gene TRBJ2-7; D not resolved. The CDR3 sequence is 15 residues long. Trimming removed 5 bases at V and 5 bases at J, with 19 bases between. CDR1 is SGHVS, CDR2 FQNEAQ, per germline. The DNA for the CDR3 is TGTGCCAGCAGCGCGAAGACTGGAATTTGGAACGAGCAGTACTTC. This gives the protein CASSAKTGIWNEQYF.

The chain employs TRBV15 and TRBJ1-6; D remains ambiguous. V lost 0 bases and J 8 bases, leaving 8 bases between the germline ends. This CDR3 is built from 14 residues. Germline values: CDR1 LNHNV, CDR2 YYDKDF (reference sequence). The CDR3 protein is CATSRDSLDSPLHF. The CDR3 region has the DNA TGTGCCACCAGCAGAGATAGTCTTGATTCACCCCTCCACTTT.

DNA of the CDR3: TGTGCCAGCTCACCATTGGCAGGGAGAGTCCAAAATCAGCCCCAGCATTTT. Protein: CASSPLAGRVQNQPQHF. V usage is TRBV18 and J usage is TRBJ1-5; D is possibly TRBD1 (5 bases). With 2 bases removed from V and 4 bases from J, the gap between germline ends came to 18 bases. This CDR3 has 17 amino acids. CDR1 KGHSH and CDR2 LQKENI come from the germline V gene.

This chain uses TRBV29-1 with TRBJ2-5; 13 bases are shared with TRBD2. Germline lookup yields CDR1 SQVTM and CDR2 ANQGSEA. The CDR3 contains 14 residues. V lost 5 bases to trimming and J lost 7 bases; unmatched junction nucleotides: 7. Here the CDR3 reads CSVQTSGGVVTQYF. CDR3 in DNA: TGCAGCGTTCAAACTAGCGGGGGGGTGGTGACCCAGTACTTC.

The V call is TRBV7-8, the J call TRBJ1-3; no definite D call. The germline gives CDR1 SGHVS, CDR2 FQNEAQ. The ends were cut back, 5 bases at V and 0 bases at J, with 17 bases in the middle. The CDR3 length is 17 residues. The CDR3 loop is CASSPLRVPNSGNTIYF. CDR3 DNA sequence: TGTGCCAGCAGCCCGCTCCGGGTCCCGAACTCTGGAAACACCATATATTTT.

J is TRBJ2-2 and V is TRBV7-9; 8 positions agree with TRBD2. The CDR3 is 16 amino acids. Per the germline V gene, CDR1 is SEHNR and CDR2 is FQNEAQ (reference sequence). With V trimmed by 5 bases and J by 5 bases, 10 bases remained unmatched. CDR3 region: CASSPLSGGETGELFF. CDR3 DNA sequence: TGTGCCAGCAGCCCATTAAGCGGGGGCGAAACCGGGGAGCTGTTTTTT.